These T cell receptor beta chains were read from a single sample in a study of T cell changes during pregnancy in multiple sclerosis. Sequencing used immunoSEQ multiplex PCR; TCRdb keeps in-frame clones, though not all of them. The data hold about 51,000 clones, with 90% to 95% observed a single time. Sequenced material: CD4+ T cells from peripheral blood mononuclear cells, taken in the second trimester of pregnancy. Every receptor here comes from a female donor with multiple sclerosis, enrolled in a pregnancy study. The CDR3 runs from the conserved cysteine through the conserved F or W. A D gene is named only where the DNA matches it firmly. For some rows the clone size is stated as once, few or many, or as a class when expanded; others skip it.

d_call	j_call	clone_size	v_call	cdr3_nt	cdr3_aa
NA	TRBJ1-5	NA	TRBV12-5	TGTGCTAGTGGTCCTTTTAATCAGCCCCAGCATTTT	CASGPFNQPQHF
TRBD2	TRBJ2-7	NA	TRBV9	TGTGCCAGCAGCGTAGGGGCTAGCGGGCTCTACGAGCAGTACTTC	CASSVGASGLYEQYF
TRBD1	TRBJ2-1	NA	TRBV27	TGTGCCAGCAGCCAAGACAGGGTCTCCTACAATGAGCAGTTCTTC	CASSQDRVSYNEQFF
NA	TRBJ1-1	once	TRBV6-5	TGTGCCAGCAGTTACTTCGGTTCGGCTTTCTTT	CASSYFGSAFF
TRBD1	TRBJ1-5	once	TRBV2	TGTGCCAGCAGAGCTAGGGGGCAGGGCAATCAGCCCCAGCATTTT	CASRARGQGNQPQHF
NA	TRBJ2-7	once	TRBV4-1	TGCGCCAGCAGCCGCTACCGGGACATCGTCTACGAGCAGTACTTC	CASSRYRDIVYEQYF
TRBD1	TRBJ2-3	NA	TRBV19	TGTGCCAGTAATCGGGACAGGGGAACGGATACGCAGTATTTT	CASNRDRGTDTQYF
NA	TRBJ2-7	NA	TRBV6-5	TGTGCCGCGCGACGGGACATGTCCTACGAGCAGTACTTC	CAARRDMSYEQYF
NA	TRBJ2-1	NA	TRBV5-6	TGTGCCAGCAGCACGGGACAGCGGGATGAGCAGTTCTTC	CASSTGQRDEQFF
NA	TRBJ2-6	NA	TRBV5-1	TGCGCCAGCAGTAATGGCCCTGGGGCCAACGTCCTGACTTTC	CASSNGPGANVLTF
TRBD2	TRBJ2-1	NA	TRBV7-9	TGTGCCAGCAGGCAGGCGGGGGGTGAGCAGTTCTTC	CASRQAGGEQFF
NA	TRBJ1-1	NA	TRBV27	TGTGCCAGCAGGTTCAGGGAAGGAACTGAAGCTTTCTTT	CASRFREGTEAFF
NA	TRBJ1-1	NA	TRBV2	TGTGCCAGCAGTTCACAGGGATTCGACACTGAAGCTTTCTTT	CASSSQGFDTEAFF
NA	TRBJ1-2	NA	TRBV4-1	TGCGCCAGCAGCCAAGTCTCCACACTAGACAACTATGGCTACACCTTC	CASSQVSTLDNYGYTF
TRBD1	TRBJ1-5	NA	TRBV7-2	TGTGCCATCTCGGGGGGGACAGGGAACCAGCCCCAGCATTTT	CAISGGTGNQPQHF
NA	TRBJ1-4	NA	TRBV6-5	TGTGCCAGCAGCCCAAATACTCGAAAACTGTTTTTT	CASSPNTRKLFF
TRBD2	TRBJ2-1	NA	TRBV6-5	TGTGCCAGCAGTTACCTAGCGGGGGGCTCCTACAATGAGCAGTTCTTC	CASSYLAGGSYNEQFF
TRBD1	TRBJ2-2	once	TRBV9	TGTGCCAGCAGCGTATTTTCACAGGGGGCCGGGGAGCTGTTTTTT	CASSVFSQGAGELFF
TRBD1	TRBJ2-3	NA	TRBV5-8	TGTGCCAGCAGTAAAGCCAGATTGGGACAGGGGTTTCCAGATACGCAGTATTTT	CASSKARLGQGFPDTQYF
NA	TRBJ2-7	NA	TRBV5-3	TGTGCCAGAAGCTTGGATAGCACGAGCTTATCCTACGAGCAGTACTTC	CARSLDSTSLSYEQYF
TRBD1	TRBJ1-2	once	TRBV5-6	TGTGCCAGCAGCTCGGGACAGGGGTTAGTCTATGGCTACACCTTC	CASSSGQGLVYGYTF
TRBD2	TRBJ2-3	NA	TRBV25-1	TGTGCCAGCAGTGAAGGAGGAGGCGGGGGGGCCGGAGATACGCAGTATTTT	CASSEGGGGGAGDTQYF
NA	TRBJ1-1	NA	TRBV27	TGTGCCAGCAGTTTATCTCCCGGGGTCGGCACTGAAGCTTTCTTT	CASSLSPGVGTEAFF
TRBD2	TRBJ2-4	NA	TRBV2	TGTGCCAGCAGTGTCCGGGCGGGGGGGCACAAAAACATTCAGTACTTC	CASSVRAGGHKNIQYF
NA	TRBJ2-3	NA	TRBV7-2	TGTGCCAGCAGCTTAGTTGCGACTAGCACAGATACGCAGTATTTT	CASSLVATSTDTQYF
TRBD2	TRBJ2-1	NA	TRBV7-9	TGTGCCAGCACCGGAACTAGCGGGGGGGCCTACAATGAGCAGTTCTTC	CASTGTSGGAYNEQFF
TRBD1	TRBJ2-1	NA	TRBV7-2	TGTGCCAGCAGCTTCGACCGGGACAGGGGACGGGGCAATGAGCAGTTCTTC	CASSFDRDRGRGNEQFF
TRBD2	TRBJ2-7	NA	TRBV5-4	TGTGCCAGCAGCCGGACTAGCGGCTACGAGCAGTACTTC	CASSRTSGYEQYF
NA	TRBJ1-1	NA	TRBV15	TGTGCCACCAGCAGAGATCCCAAGAACACTGAAGCTTTCTTT	CATSRDPKNTEAFF
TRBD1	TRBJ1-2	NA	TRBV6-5	TGTGCCAGCAGAGACAGGGAATATGGCTACACCTTC	CASRDREYGYTF
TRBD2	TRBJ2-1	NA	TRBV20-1	TGCAGCGCTGAGCGGGGGGCGGGGCAGTTCTTC	CSAERGAGQFF
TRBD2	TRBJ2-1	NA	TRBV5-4	TGTGCCAGCAGGTCGGGACTAGCGGGGAACAATGAGCAGTTCTTC	CASRSGLAGNNEQFF
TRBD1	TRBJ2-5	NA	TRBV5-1	TGCGCCAGCAGCGGCACGGGACAGGGAGGAGAGACCCAGTACTTC	CASSGTGQGGETQYF
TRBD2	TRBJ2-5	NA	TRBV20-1	TGCAGTGCTAGCGGGGGGGAGACCCAGTACTTC	CSASGGETQYF
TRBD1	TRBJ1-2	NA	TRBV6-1	TGTGCCAGCAGTCCCTCACAGGGGGCCAATGGCTACACCTTC	CASSPSQGANGYTF
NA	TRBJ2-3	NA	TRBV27	TGTGCCAGCAGTCGACTAGAAACCTCGGATACGCAGTATTTT	CASSRLETSDTQYF
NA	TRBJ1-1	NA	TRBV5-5	TGTGCCAGCAGCGTCAGGGGGAACACTGAAGCTTTCTTT	CASSVRGNTEAFF